The 32 T cell receptor beta chains in this list originate from one sample, sequenced in a study of blood T cell repertoires in COVID-19. Repertoires were generated with immunoSEQ multiplex PCR, while TCRdb's copy carries only in-frame clones and drops some. This sample has about 300,000 clones, with around 85% found just once. Input material: peripheral blood. The source is a human donor with COVID-19, enrolled during active disease. The donor label of this sample is uncertain.

This chain uses TRBV6-1 with TRBJ1-4; a possible D gene is TRBD1 (6 bases). The V end was cut by 4 bases, the J end by 5 bases, with 17 bases between. Germline V CDR1 and CDR2: MNHNS, SASEGT. The CDR3 contains 16 residues. DNA for the CDR3: TGTGCCAGCAGTGCCCTTGGTCCAGGGGTGAATGAAAAACTGTTTTTT. Protein product: CASSALGPGVNEKLFF.

This rearrangement joins TRBV7-3 to TRBJ2-1, with 8 bases matching TRBD2. Germline V lookup: CDR1 SGHTA, CDR2 FQGTGA. The V and J ends lost 2 bases and 7 bases, in that order; junction bases with no gene match: 7. The CDR3 extends over 15 amino acids. The CDR3 DNA follows: TGTGCCAGCAGCTTAGGGACTAGTGACGCTAATGAGCAGTTCTTC. This translates into CASSLGTSDANEQFF.

The chain combines TRBV27 with TRBJ2-7, with TRBD2 as a possible D gene (5 bases). The V end was cut by 4 bases, the J end by 2 bases, with 15 bases between. The CDR3 contains 15 residues. The V gene's germline CDR1 is MNHEY and CDR2 SMNVEV (reference sequence). The CDR3 here is CASSSPQRTAYEQYF. The CDR3, as DNA: TGTGCCAGCAGTTCCCCCCAGCGGACCGCCTACGAGCAGTACTTC.

This clone was observed once. The chain carries TRBV19 and TRBJ2-3; 8 nucleotides line up with TRBD1. The V gene's germline CDR1 is LNHDA and CDR2 SQIVND (reference sequence). With V trimmed by 4 bases and J by 0 bases, 6 bases remained unmatched. The CDR3 runs 16 residues. The CDR3: CASSTGQAISTDTQYF. The CDR3 DNA reads as TGTGCCAGTAGTACGGGACAGGCGATAAGCACAGATACGCAGTATTTT.

The chain uses TRBV7-2 and TRBJ2-7; D is perhaps TRBD2 (6 bases). This CDR3 has 14 residues. Per the germline V gene, CDR1 is SGHTA and CDR2 is FQGNSA. Trimming removed 5 bases from V and 1 base from J, with 12 bases in between. CDR3 coding DNA: TGTGCCAGCAGCCCCCCCGGGAGTTCCTACGAGCAGTACTTC. Translation gives CASSPPGSSYEQYF.

V is TRBV28 and J is TRBJ1-2; D not certain. The V gene lost 8 bases and the J gene lost 4 bases, with 17 bases spanning the gap. The germline V gene has CDR1 MDHEN and CDR2 SYDVKM. CDR3 length equals 14 residues. The CDR3 loop reads CASRREGGVYGYTF. The DNA of the CDR3 is TGTGCCAGCCGGAGGGAGGGAGGAGTCTATGGCTACACCTTC.

This rearrangement joins TRBV3-1 (or the pseudogene TRBV3-2) to TRBJ1-5, with 7 bases aligning to TRBD1. Germline CDR1 and CDR2: LGHDT and YNNKEL (reference sequence). The CDR3 is made up of 18 amino acids. The junction had 10 bases not matched to a gene; V was cut back by 2 bases and J by 0 bases. The CDR3 region is CASSQLNDRDGSNQPQHF. The CDR3 DNA sequence: TGTGCCAGCAGCCAACTTAATGACAGGGACGGTAGCAATCAGCCCCAGCATTTT.

V and J are TRBV10-3 and TRBJ2-7; tentative D call: TRBD2 (5 bases). The V end was cut by 3 bases, the J end by 0 bases, with 12 bases between. In germline, CDR1 is ENHRY, CDR2 SYGVKD. The CDR3 is 15 amino acids. The CDR3 nucleotides read TGTGCCATCAGTGAAGGGAGCGGTAGCTCCTACGAGCAGTACTTC. It is translated as CAISEGSGSSYEQYF.

The gene calls are TRBV7-8 and TRBJ2-7; D is uncertain. Germline CDR1 SGHVS, CDR2 FQNEAQ. V was clipped by 6 bases and J by 3 bases, with 9 bases between them. CDR3 size: 12 residues. CDR3 region: CASSPGYYEQYF. CDR3 in DNA: TGTGCCAGCAGTCCAGGATACTACGAGCAGTACTTC.

The J gene is TRBJ1-5, the V gene TRBV19; 7 bases match TRBD1. V lost 6 bases, J lost 5 bases, and 7 bases stayed unmatched. CDR1 and CDR2 from the germline V gene are LNHDA and SQIVND (reference sequence). This CDR3 has 14 amino acids. The CDR3 loop reads CASSHGQAYQPQHF. The CDR3 coding sequence is TGTGCCAGTAGCCACGGACAGGCGTATCAGCCCCAGCATTTT.

V usage is TRBV5-1 and J usage is TRBJ2-5; 8 nucleotides align to TRBD1. V trimming: 3 bases; J trimming: 5 bases; junction bases outside the gene matches: 9. This CDR3 region has 15 residues. Looked up from germline, CDR1 is SGHRS and CDR2 is YFSETQ. The CDR3 bases are TGCGCCAGCAGCTCACGACAGGGGCCGGGGGAGACCCAGTACTTC. Encoded protein: CASSSRQGPGETQYF.

The V gene is TRBV29-1, the J gene TRBJ2-7; 8 bases are shared with TRBD1. CDR1 and CDR2 (germline): SQVTM, ANQGSEA. Germline trimming cut 5 bases from V and 2 bases from J; bases unmatched to any gene: 8. The CDR3 is made up of 14 amino acids. CDR3 DNA: TGCAGCGTTTCAACAGGGGGGAAAACCTACGAGCAGTACTTC. Encoded protein: CSVSTGGKTYEQYF.

The rearrangement uses TRBV18 and TRBJ2-1, with 9 bases aligning to TRBD1. This CDR3 comprises 17 residues. Germline CDR1 is KGHSH and CDR2 is LQKENI. With 5 bases clipped from V and 1 base from J, the junction kept 9 bases outside the gene matches. The CDR3 DNA reads as TGTGCCAGCTCAATGGGAGAGGGACAGGGTTCCTACAATGAGCAGTTCTTC. Its protein product is CASSMGEGQGSYNEQFF.

The rearrangement joins TRBV11-2 to TRBJ2-7, with D possibly matching TRBD2 (5 bases). This CDR3 comprises 15 residues. Deletions cut 4 bases from V and 6 bases from J, with 19 bases between. Germline V gene sequence: CDR1 SGHAT, CDR2 FQNNGV. This CDR3 reads CASSSTTQPAGEQYF. The CDR3 region has the DNA TGTGCCAGCAGCTCCACCACTCAGCCCGCGGGCGAGCAGTACTTC.

The chain links TRBV19 to TRBJ1-3; 9 bases are a match to TRBD1. This CDR3 has 17 residues. With V trimmed by 3 bases and J by 5 bases, 11 bases remained unmatched. Germline lookup yields CDR1 LNHDA and CDR2 SQIVND (reference sequence). CDR3 residues: CASSIHMMGQGRNTIYF. In DNA form, the CDR3 reads TGTGCCAGTAGTATTCATATGATGGGACAGGGACGAAACACCATATATTTT.

This clone has a single count. The V and J genes are TRBV16 and TRBJ1-2, with 11 nucleotides matching TRBD1. CDR1 is KGHSY and CDR2 is FQNENV in the germline V gene. This CDR3 has 15 residues. V was clipped by 2 bases and J by 4 bases; unmatched bases: 3. As DNA, the CDR3 is TGTGCCAGCAGCCAACGGACAGGGGGCCTCTATGGCTACACCTTC. Its protein is CASSQRTGGLYGYTF.

The rearrangement joins TRBV7-9 to TRBJ1-1; D unclear. Germline V gene data show CDR1 as SEHNR and CDR2 as FQNEAQ (reference sequence). The CDR3 totals 15 residues. V gave up 4 bases and J gave up 5 bases, with 17 bases separating them. The CDR3 loop is CASSSPVFRGTEAFF. CDR3 coding DNA: TGTGCCAGCAGCTCCCCGGTTTTTCGAGGGACTGAAGCTTTCTTT.

This clone was counted at least ten times. The V gene is TRBV6-1, the J gene TRBJ1-5; the D is unclear. The CDR3 loop spans 16 amino acids. V was pared by 2 bases and J by 0 bases, with 11 bases between. Per the germline V gene, CDR1 is MNHNS and CDR2 is SASEGT. For the CDR3, the DNA is TGTGCCAGCAGTGAAAACAGTTTCTATAGCAATCAGCCCCAGCATTTT. The encoded protein is CASSENSFYSNQPQHF.

The chain is built from TRBV14 and TRBJ1-6, with D unclear. The germline V and J ends were trimmed by 1 base and 10 bases, with 11 bases remaining between them. Per germline, CDR1 SGHDN and CDR2 FVKESK. The length of the CDR3 is 14 residues. CDR3 nucleotide sequence: TGTGCCAGCAGCCAAGTACCAGTACGATCACCCCTCCACTTT. Protein: CASSQVPVRSPLHF.

This clone was counted a few times. The rearrangement joins TRBV28 to TRBJ2-7, with 8 bases identical to TRBD1. CDR1 and CDR2 from the germline V gene are MDHEN and SYDVKM. V trimming: 3 bases; J trimming: 6 bases; junction bases outside the gene matches: 22. The CDR3 consists of 19 residues. This CDR3 reads CASSFSGTGLSPAGREQYF. The DNA of the CDR3 is TGTGCCAGCAGTTTTTCCGGGACAGGTCTCTCCCCGGCGGGGCGCGAGCAGTACTTC.

A single count supports this clone. The chain has TRBV28 and TRBJ2-7, with D maybe TRBD1 (6 bases). The CDR3 runs 15 residues. The germline V gene encodes CDR1 MDHEN and CDR2 SYDVKM. Trimming pared 4 bases from V and 3 bases from J, leaving 16 bases between. CDR3 in amino acids: CASSSDPDRNYEQYF. The CDR3 DNA reads as TGTGCCAGCAGTTCCGACCCGGACAGAAACTACGAGCAGTACTTC.

This clone was detected only once. The gene calls are TRBV28 and TRBJ1-1, with D possibly being TRBD1 (6 bases). V lost 9 bases and J lost 5, with 16 bases in between. The CDR3 length is 13 residues. Germline V gives CDR1 MDHEN, CDR2 SYDVKM. The CDR3 is CASWTARRTEAFF. The CDR3 bases are TGTGCCAGTTGGACAGCTCGGCGAACTGAAGCTTTCTTT.

V and J are TRBV6-6 and TRBJ1-5; TRBD1 agrees at 8 bases. Germline V gene sequence: CDR1 MNHNY, CDR2 SVGAGI (reference sequence). This CDR3 has 14 residues. The V gene end was trimmed by 2 bases and the J gene end by 7 bases; junction bases not matched to a gene: 4. Here the CDR3 DNA reads TGTGCCAGCAGTTACCGGGACAGGTTCCAGCCCCAGCATTTT. Translation: CASSYRDRFQPQHF.

V is TRBV19 and J is TRBJ1-2; 7 bases line up with TRBD1. In germline, CDR1 is LNHDA, CDR2 SQIVND (reference sequence). J gave up 3 bases and V 5 bases, and 6 bases lay outside the gene matches. This CDR3 is built from 14 residues. The CDR3 region is CASSPQGSDYGYTF. In nucleotides, the CDR3 is TGTGCCAGTAGTCCACAGGGGTCGGACTATGGCTACACCTTC.

J is TRBJ1-5 and V is TRBV6-6; 8 nucleotides agree with TRBD1. The V gene's germline CDR1 is MNHNY and CDR2 SVGAGI (reference sequence). The CDR3 runs to 16 residues. The ends lost 5 bases at V and 4 bases at J; junction bases unmatched: 10. The CDR3 sequence is CASSATGTGENQPQHF. As DNA, the CDR3 is TGTGCCAGCAGTGCCACCGGGACAGGAGAGAATCAGCCCCAGCATTTT.

The rearrangement links TRBV9 to TRBJ2-3; TRBD2 is a possible D gene (6 bases). V lost 5 bases and J 3 bases, leaving 7 bases between the germline ends. From germline, CDR1 is SGDLS and CDR2 YYNGEE. The CDR3 spans 12 residues. The CDR3 coding sequence is TGTGCCAGCAGTGGGACTACAGATACGCAGTATTTT. The encoded protein is CASSGTTDTQYF.

The V and J genes are TRBV3-1 (or the pseudogene TRBV3-2) and TRBJ2-3, with TRBD1 matching over 9 bases. In germline, CDR1 is LGHDT, CDR2 YNNKEL (reference sequence). The CDR3 has 16 residues. With 3 bases clipped from V and 5 bases from J, the junction kept 9 bases outside the gene matches. The CDR3 DNA sequence: TGTGCCAGCAGCCACATGACAGGGGGATTGATAGATACGCAGTATTTT. It encodes CASSHMTGGLIDTQYF.

J is TRBJ2-1 and V is TRBV19; TRBD2 agrees at 7 bases. With 5 bases clipped from V and 9 bases from J, the junction kept 7 bases outside the gene matches. Germline V gene sequence: CDR1 LNHDA, CDR2 SQIVND (reference sequence). This CDR3 is built from 13 residues. The CDR3, as DNA: TGTGCCAGTAGTGAAGGGACTACCAGTGAGCAGTTCTTC. Amino acid sequence: CASSEGTTSEQFF.

This clone has just a few counts. This sequence joins TRBV7-2 and TRBJ1-6, with TRBD1 identical over 7 bases. CDR1 is SGHTA and CDR2 is FQGNSA in the germline V gene. The CDR3 has 16 amino acids. Trimming took 3 bases from V and 4 from J; bases not matched to a gene: 6. The CDR3 protein is CASSLDEQGYNSPLHF. Here the CDR3 DNA reads TGTGCCAGCAGCTTGGACGAACAGGGGTATAATTCACCCCTCCACTTT.

The V gene is TRBV9, the J gene TRBJ1-3; D is perhaps TRBD1 (5 bases). The CDR3 totals 16 residues. Germline V gene sequence: CDR1 SGDLS, CDR2 YYNGEE. Trimming pared 0 bases from V and 2 bases from J, leaving 12 bases between. The CDR3: CASSVVGREAGNTIYF. DNA for the CDR3: TGTGCCAGCAGCGTAGTTGGCAGGGAGGCTGGAAACACCATATATTTT.

V gene TRBV6-2 or TRBV6-3 combines with J gene TRBJ2-4, with 7 bases identical to TRBD1. The CDR3 runs to 13 residues. V lost 4 bases and J lost 5; bases outside the gene matches: 2. Germline CDR1 is MNHEY and CDR2 is SVGEGT. CDR3 coding DNA: TGTGCCAGCAGTTTCGACAGGGAAAACATTCAGTACTTC. The encoded protein is CASSFDRENIQYF.

The chain employs TRBV27 and TRBJ1-6; 7 nucleotides agree with TRBD1. CDR1 MNHEY and CDR2 SMNVEV come from the germline V gene (reference sequence). This CDR3 comprises 16 residues. V trimming: 5 bases; J trimming: 1 base; junction bases outside the gene matches: 5. The CDR3 DNA follows: TGTGCCAGCAGTACCACAGGGGAGTCCTATAATTCACCCCTCCACTTT. It codes for CASSTTGESYNSPLHF.